These T cell receptor beta chains were read from a single sample in a study of cytomegalovirus exposure and HLA in healthy donors. Some clones are missing from TCRdb's copy, which holds only in-frame ones; the method was immunoSEQ multiplex PCR. The sample lists some 100,000 clones, more than 60% occurring once. Input material: PBMCs. Receptors originate from a female donor in good health and CMV-seronegative. The CDR3 runs from the conserved cysteine through the conserved F or W. Each record gives: V gene, D gene, clone size, J gene, CDR3 protein, CDR3 DNA. A D gene is named only where the DNA matches it firmly. Expanded clones are given a class, and other clones once, few, many or no size at all.

TRBV5-1	TRBD2	-	TRBJ2-3	CASRLAGVTDTQYF	TGCGCCAGCAGACTAGCGGGGGTCACAGATACGCAGTATTTT
TRBV7-6	TRBD2	-	TRBJ2-3	CASSPELAGGQDTQYF	TGTGCCAGCAGCCCAGAGCTAGCGGGGGGGCAAGATACGCAGTATTTT
TRBV5-4	-	-	TRBJ1-4	CASGSPGGPNEKLFF	TGTGCCAGCGGATCCCCGGGGGGGCCCAATGAAAAACTGTTTTTT
TRBV19	TRBD1	-	TRBJ1-2	CASSTGGCCGYTF	TGTGCCAGTAGTACAGGGGGTTGCTGTGGCTACACCTTC
TRBV2	-	-	TRBJ2-4	CASSDGTYAKNIQYF	TGTGCCAGCAGTGACGGGACTTATGCCAAAAACATTCAGTACTTC
TRBV30	-	-	TRBJ1-1	CAWTGWGGTEAFF	TGTGCCTGGACGGGGTGGGGGGGCACTGAAGCTTTCTTT
TRBV19	-	-	TRBJ2-5	CASSAGAHQETQYF	TGTGCCAGTAGTGCGGGGGCCCACCAAGAGACCCAGTACTTC
TRBV5-4	TRBD2	-	TRBJ2-7	CASSPGTSGVYEQYF	TGTGCCAGCAGTCCCGGGACTAGCGGGGTCTACGAGCAGTACTTC
TRBV30	-	few	TRBJ1-4	CAWSVAGSGEKLFF	TGTGCCTGGAGTGTAGCGGGGTCGGGAGAAAAACTGTTTTTT
TRBV30	-	-	TRBJ2-6	CAWSVTGLGANVLTF	TGTGCCTGGAGTGTAACAGGGCTCGGGGCCAACGTCCTGACTTTC
TRBV2	TRBD2	-	TRBJ2-5	CASKSGGETQYF	TGTGCCAGCAAGAGCGGGGGGGAGACCCAGTACTTC
TRBV2	TRBD2	-	TRBJ2-5	CASSGRLAGRGETQYF	TGTGCCAGCAGTGGCCGACTAGCGGGACGCGGAGAGACCCAGTACTTC
TRBV19	-	-	TRBJ1-4	CASRKSAAGDGEKLFF	TGTGCCAGTAGGAAAAGCGCGGCAGGGGATGGTGAAAAACTGTTTTTT
TRBV7-2	TRBD1	-	TRBJ1-6	CASSLQSGQGRWPLHF	TGTGCCAGCAGCCTCCAATCGGGACAGGGGAGATGGCCCCTCCACTTT
TRBV11-1	TRBD2	-	TRBJ2-2	CASSPSPGLARELFF	TGTGCCAGCAGCCCTTCCCCGGGACTAGCAAGGGAGCTGTTTTTT
TRBV27	-	-	TRBJ1-6	CASSPPEVGSPLHF	TGTGCCAGCAGCCCCCCTGAGGTTGGATCACCCCTCCACTTT
TRBV7-9	-	-	TRBJ1-1	CSSSYIGQGAFF	TGTTCCAGCAGCTATATAGGGCAGGGTGCTTTCTTT
TRBV6-5	-	few	TRBJ1-1	CASSYLRGMNTEAFF	TGTGCCAGCAGTTACCTTCGGGGGATGAACACTGAAGCTTTCTTT
TRBV2	-	once	TRBJ1-4	CASSGEGLVANEKLFF	TGTGCCAGCAGTGGAGAGGGCTTGGTAGCTAATGAAAAACTGTTTTTT
TRBV25-1	TRBD1	-	TRBJ1-2	CASSPLGQGKNYGYTF	TGTGCCAGCAGCCCTCTAGGACAGGGGAAGAATTATGGCTACACCTTC
TRBV5-1	-	medium-sized	TRBJ1-2	CASSFGWLKGYTF	TGCGCCAGCAGCTTCGGGTGGCTGAAGGGCTACACCTTC
TRBV19	TRBD1	-	TRBJ1-6	CASRDRANSPLHF	TGTGCCAGTAGGGACAGGGCGAATTCACCCCTCCACTTT